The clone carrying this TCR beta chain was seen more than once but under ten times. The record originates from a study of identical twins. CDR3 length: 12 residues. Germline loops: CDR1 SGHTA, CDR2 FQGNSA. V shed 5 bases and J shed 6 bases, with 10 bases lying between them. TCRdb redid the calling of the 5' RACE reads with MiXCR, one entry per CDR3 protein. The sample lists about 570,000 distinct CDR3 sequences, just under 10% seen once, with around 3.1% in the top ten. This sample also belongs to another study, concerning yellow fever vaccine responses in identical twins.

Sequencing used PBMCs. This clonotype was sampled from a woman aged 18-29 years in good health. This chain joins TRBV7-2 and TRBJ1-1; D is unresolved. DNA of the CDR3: TGTGCCAGCAGCCATAGAGATTCTGAAGCTTTCTTT. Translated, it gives CASSHRDSEAFF.